A single sample is the source of the 6 T cell receptor beta chains below, sequenced in a study of OX40 agonist ivuxolimab in advanced cancers. The repertoire was sequenced with immunoSEQ multiplex PCR; TCRdb's copy has only in-frame clones and lacks some. Of around 58,000 clones listed, about 87% are singletons. This specimen was CD4+ or CD8+ T cells sorted from blood, taken in a trial of the OX40 agonist ivuxolimab. These receptors came from an adult with an advanced solid tumor such as melanoma, head and neck, liver or kidney cancer.

The chain employs TRBV4-2 and TRBJ2-5; D remains unclear. This CDR3 is 12 amino acids long. V was pared by 3 bases and J by 5 bases, with 7 bases between. In germline, CDR1 is LGHNA, CDR2 YNFKEQ. The CDR3 protein is CASSQGRETQYF. CDR3 sequence (DNA): TGTGCCAGCAGCCAGGGTAGGGAGACCCAGTACTTC.

The gene calls are TRBV18 and TRBJ1-5; 7 bases are shared with TRBD1. Looked up from germline, CDR1 is KGHSH and CDR2 is LQKENI. Trimming cost V 1 base and J 1 base; bases outside gene matches: 1. The CDR3 contains 15 residues. CDR3 DNA sequence: TGTGCCAGCTCACCACAGGGGGCAAGCAATCAGCCCCAGCATTTT. Translating it yields CASSPQGASNQPQHF.

The sample holds one count of this clone. This chain uses TRBV9 with TRBJ2-3; no clear D. Between the trimmed V and J ends, which lost 0 bases and 0 bases, there was a span of 11 bases. Germline V gene data show CDR1 as SGDLS and CDR2 as YYNGEE. The CDR3 has 16 residues. This CDR3 reads CASSVGVGTSTDTQYF. The CDR3 DNA sequence: TGTGCCAGCAGCGTAGGGGTCGGCACTAGCACAGATACGCAGTATTTT. The full variable domain, completed using reference TRBV9 and TRBJ2-3, is DSGVTQTPKHLITATGQRVTLRCSPRSGDLSVYWYQQSLDQGLQFLIQYYNGEERAKGNILERFSAQQFPDLHSELNLSSLELGDSALYFCASSVGVGTSTDTQYFGPGTRLTVL.

The chain joins TRBV2 to TRBJ1-1, with no clear D. This CDR3 contains 14 residues. The germline V and J ends were trimmed by 4 bases and 6 bases, with 15 bases remaining between them. CDR1 is SNHLY and CDR2 is FYNNEI in the germline V gene. In DNA form, the CDR3 reads TGTGCCAGCAGTGTAAAATGGGCAGAGGCTGAAGCTTTCTTT. It codes for CASSVKWAEAEAFF.

This chain links TRBV19 with TRBJ2-1; 10 nucleotides agree with TRBD2. There are 14 residues in the CDR3. Germline trimming cut 10 bases from V and 0 bases from J; bases unmatched to any gene: 3. Looked up from germline, CDR1 is LNHDA and CDR2 is SQIVND (reference sequence). The CDR3 spells CATLAGGSYNEQFF. CDR3 nucleotide sequence: TGTGCCACTTTAGCGGGAGGCTCCTACAATGAGCAGTTCTTC.

This rearrangement joins TRBV5-4 to TRBJ2-3; 9 bases line up with TRBD2. The CDR3 has 16 residues. The germline CDR1 and CDR2 sequences are SGHNT and YYREEE (reference sequence). Trimming cost V 4 bases and J 0 bases; bases outside gene matches: 6. For the CDR3, the DNA is TGTGCCAGCAGCCAAGGACTAGCGTCTAGCACAGATACGCAGTATTTT. Its protein product is CASSQGLASSTDTQYF.